The T cell receptor beta chain under discussion was sequenced for a study of shared clonotypes between healthy human individuals. General study points: Sampling used blood alone; tissue repertoires probably differ.

Germline V CDR1 and CDR2: MNHEY, SMNVEV (reference sequence). V lost 2 bases to trimming and J lost 0 bases, with 5 bases between them. This CDR3 has 14 amino acids. TCRdb's copy holds only in-frame clones and misses some; the assay was immunoSEQ multiplex PCR. This table holds hundreds of thousands of clones, around three quarters found once. Researchers partitioned CD4+ cells into CD45RA+ naive and CD45RA-negative memory subsets. This clone was picked up a small number of times. Antigen: not known. The same CDR3 can be traced to other DNA sequences in this sample. The rearrangement uses TRBV27 and TRBJ1-5, with unresolved D. The receptor was derived from a woman in her 30s in good health. Sequencing was done on a sample of memory CD4+ T cells sorted from blood. Specified subset: CD45RA-negative fraction. The CDR3 reads CASSLQYSNQPQHF. In DNA form, the CDR3 reads TGTGCCAGCAGTTTACAATATAGCAATCAGCCCCAGCATTTT.